This T cell receptor (beta chain) is from a study of control samples from healthy donors and cancer patients. CDR3 length: 16 residues. The germline V gene encodes CDR1 PRHDT and CDR2 FYEKMQ (reference sequence). V lost 5 bases, J lost 0 bases, and 17 bases lay in between. Profiled with immunoSEQ multiplex PCR; TCRdb holds only in-frame clones, not every one. This sample has roughly 100,000 clones, with just over 85% found just once. This receptor was identified in a man aged 25-45 years in good health. The genes are TRBV13 and TRBJ2-7, with a tentative D call TRBD1 (6 bases). Sequencing input: blood. This CDR3 is CASSAGQGRSSYEQYF. Here the CDR3 DNA reads TGTGCCAGCAGCGCGGGTCAGGGGAGAAGCTCCTACGAGCAGTACTTC.